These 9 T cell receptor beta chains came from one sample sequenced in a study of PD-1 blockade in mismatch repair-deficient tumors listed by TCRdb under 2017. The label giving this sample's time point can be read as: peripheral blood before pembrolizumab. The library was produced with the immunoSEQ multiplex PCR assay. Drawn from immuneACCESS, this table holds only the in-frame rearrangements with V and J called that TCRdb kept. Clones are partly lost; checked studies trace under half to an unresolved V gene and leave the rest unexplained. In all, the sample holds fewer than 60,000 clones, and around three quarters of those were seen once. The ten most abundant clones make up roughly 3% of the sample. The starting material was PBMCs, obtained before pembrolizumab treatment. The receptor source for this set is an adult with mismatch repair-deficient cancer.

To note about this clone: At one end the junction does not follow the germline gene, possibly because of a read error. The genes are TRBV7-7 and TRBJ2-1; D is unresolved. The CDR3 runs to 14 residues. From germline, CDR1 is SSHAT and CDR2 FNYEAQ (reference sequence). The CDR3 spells CASSLSVLNNEQFF. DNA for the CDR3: TGTGCTAGCAGCTTAAGTGTCTTGAACAATGAGCAGTTCTTC.

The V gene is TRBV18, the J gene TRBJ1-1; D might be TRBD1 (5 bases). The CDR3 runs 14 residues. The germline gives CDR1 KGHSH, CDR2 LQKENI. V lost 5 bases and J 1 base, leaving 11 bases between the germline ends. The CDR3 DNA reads TGTGCCAGCTCATCGGGACGGGGGAACACTGAAGCTTTCTTT. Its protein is CASSSGRGNTEAFF.

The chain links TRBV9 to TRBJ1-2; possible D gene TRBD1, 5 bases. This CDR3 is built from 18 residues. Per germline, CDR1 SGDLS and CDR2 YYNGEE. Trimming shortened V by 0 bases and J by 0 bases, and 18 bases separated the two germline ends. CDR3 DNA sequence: TGTGCCAGCAGCGTAGGGTCTGGGGGGTATGGAGCTAACTATGGCTACACCTTC. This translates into CASSVGSGGYGANYGYTF.

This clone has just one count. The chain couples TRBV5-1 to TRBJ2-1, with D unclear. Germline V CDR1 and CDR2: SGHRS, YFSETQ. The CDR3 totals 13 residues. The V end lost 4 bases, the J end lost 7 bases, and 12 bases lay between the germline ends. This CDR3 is CASSPTVGNEQFF. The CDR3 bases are TGCGCCAGCAGCCCGACGGTGGGAAATGAGCAGTTCTTC. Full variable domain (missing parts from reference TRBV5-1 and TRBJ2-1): KAGVTQTPRYLIKTRGQQVTLSCSPISGHRSVSWYQQTPGQGLQFLFEYFSETQRNKGNFPGRFSGRQFSNSRSEMNVSTLELGDSALYLCASSPTVGNEQFFGPGTRLTVL.

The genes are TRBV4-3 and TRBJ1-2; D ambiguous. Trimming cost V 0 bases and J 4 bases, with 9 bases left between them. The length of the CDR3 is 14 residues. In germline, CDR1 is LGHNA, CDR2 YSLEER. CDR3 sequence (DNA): TGCGCCAGCAGCCAAGACACTGGATTCTATGGCTACACCTTC. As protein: CASSQDTGFYGYTF.

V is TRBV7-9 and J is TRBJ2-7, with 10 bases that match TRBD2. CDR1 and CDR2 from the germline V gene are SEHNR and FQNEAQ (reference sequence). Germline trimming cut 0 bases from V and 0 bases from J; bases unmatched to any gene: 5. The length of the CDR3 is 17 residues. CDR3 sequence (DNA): TGTGCCAGCAGCTTAGCGTGGCTAGCGGGGGACTCCTACGAGCAGTACTTC. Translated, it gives CASSLAWLAGDSYEQYF.

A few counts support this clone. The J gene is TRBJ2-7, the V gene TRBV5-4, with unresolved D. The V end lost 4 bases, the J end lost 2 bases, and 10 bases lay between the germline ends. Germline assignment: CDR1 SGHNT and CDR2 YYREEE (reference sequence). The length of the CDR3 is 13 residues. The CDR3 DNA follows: TGTGCCAGCAGCCGGATCGGTCCCTACGAGCAGTACTTC. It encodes CASSRIGPYEQYF.

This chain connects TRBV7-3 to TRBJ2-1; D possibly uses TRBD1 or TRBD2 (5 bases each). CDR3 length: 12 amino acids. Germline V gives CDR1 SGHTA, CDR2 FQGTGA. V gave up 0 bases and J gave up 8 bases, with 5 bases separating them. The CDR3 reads CASSLTGDEQFF. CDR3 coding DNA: TGTGCCAGCAGCTTAACGGGGGATGAGCAGTTCTTC. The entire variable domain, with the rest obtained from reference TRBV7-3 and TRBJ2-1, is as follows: GAGVSQTPSNKVTEKGKYVELRCDPISGHTALYWYRQSLGQGPEFLIYFQGTGAADDSGLPNDRFFAVRPEGSVSTLKIQRTERGDSAVYLCASSLTGDEQFFGPGTRLTVL.

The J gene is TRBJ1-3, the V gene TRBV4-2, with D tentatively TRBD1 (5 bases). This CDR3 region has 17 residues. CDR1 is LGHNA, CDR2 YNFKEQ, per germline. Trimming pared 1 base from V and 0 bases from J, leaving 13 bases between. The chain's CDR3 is CASSQVGTASSGNTIYF. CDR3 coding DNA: TGTGCCAGCAGCCAAGTTGGGACGGCAAGCTCTGGAAACACCATATATTTT.